The present TCR beta chain was sequenced within a study of immune evolution from preneoplasia to lung adenocarcinoma (dated by TCRdb to about 2021). Concerning the study at large: HLA loss of heterozygosity was observed in approximately 7%, 15% and 30% of AIS, MIA and ADC lesions, respectively, and was not observed in any AAH lesions. A total of under 60 patients with pulmonary nodules who underwent surgical resection were included in the overall cohort. The immune data were combined with whole exome sequencing and methylation data from the same cohort of nodules. POLYSOLVER was used to infer class I HLA alleles from exome data, and LOHHLA was used to detect allele-specific HLA loss. According to the study, some 97 samples were used for TCR sequencing. TCR sequencing data came from 45 to 60 patients. Resected precursor lesions (AAH, AIS, MIA) and invasive adenocarcinomas were each compared against paired morphologically normal lung tissue. The study profiled immune contexture across lung adenocarcinoma precursors and invasive adenocarcinoma using immune gene expression, TCR sequencing and multiplex immunofluorescence. Sample size was determined by specimen availability and not by a prior power calculation.

This clone was seen a few times. Which antigen it targets is not known. There are no base qualities to consult, and no much larger clone falls within one base. The CDR3 sequence holds 12 residues, the cysteine and phenylalanine included. The DNA shown is the 36-base CDR3, in frame from base 1. CDR1 and CDR2 are drawn from the germline V gene: SGHAT, FQNNGV. After removal of 8 bases from V and 6 bases from J, the junction retains 7 bases not matched to a gene. Study-wide conclusions, independent of this receptor: Normal lung had the highest top T cell clone frequencies, and these frequencies appeared to fall progressively from AAH through AIS, MIA and invasive adenocarcinoma. Compared with EGFR-mutant or double wild-type lesions, KRAS-mutant nodules had the highest T cell clonality. All patients were from Japan and China, so applicability to Western populations was uncertain. The findings were based on association rather than direct causation, and larger cohorts with long-term follow-up and longitudinal biopsies were deemed needed. Clonality was highest in normal lung, while later-stage lesions appeared to have lower clonality but higher T cell density and diversity.

Between 2014 and 2017, the patients underwent resection in either Japan or China. The histologic diagnosis of each case was independently confirmed on H&E slides by two lung cancer pathologists. To enrich premalignant or tumor cells for nucleic acid extraction, macro-dissection was performed after pathologic assessment. The AllPrep DNA/RNA FFPE Kit was used to isolate DNA from FFPE tissue. The immunoSEQ hsTCRbeta Kit was used to sequence TCR beta CDR3 regions from DNA. In the paper's pipeline: TCR sequencing data were analysed with the ImmunoSEQ Analyzer. T cell clonality was calculated on productive rearrangements as 1 minus Pielou's evenness. T cell diversity was measured with the inverse Simpson index on productive templates. T cell density was expressed as TCR beta template counts normalized to usable DNA, with usable DNA estimated by amplifying and sequencing housekeeping genes. TCR metrics were compared across histologic stages using two-sided Kruskal-Wallis tests. What TCRdb holds here is the immuneACCESS table cut down to in-frame rearrangements. Part of the clones is not present; checked against another copy, under half of the missing clones reflect an unresolved V gene, and the others are unexplained. V and J calls and clone size are as listed in that table; D and trimming were resolved from the DNA. Present in this sample are around 40,000 clones, around 79% of which were seen just once. The top ten clones comprise around 4.5% of the sample.

The source is a person aged 55-75 years with lung adenocarcinoma. Sequenced: FFPE invasive lung adenocarcinoma tissue. Explained via the paper, the cell subset or site label denotes: frankly invasive lung adenocarcinoma (ADC). The rearrangement joined TRBV11-2 to TRBJ2-7; TRBD2 lines up with 7 middle nucleotides. The nucleotide sequence reads TGTGCCAGCGGGACTAATCTCCCCGAGCAGTACTTC. This sequence encodes CASGTNLPEQYF.